Below, one TCR beta chain is given with its context. The second PCR ran roughly 6 to 11 cycles with a sample-barcoded 5' primer and J-beta primers. MiXCR, applied by TCRdb to the 5' RACE reads, yields one record per CDR3 protein. This sample has about 1,600,000 distinct CDR3 sequences, with roughly 40% found just once. This specimen belongs to a study of blood T cells in healthy people across ages. The wider study: About one barcoded beta molecule was captured per two T cells (by template switching).

Trimming stripped 0 bases from V and 0 bases from J, with 14 bases between. This CDR3 comprises 17 residues. The V gene's germline CDR1 is SGDLS and CDR2 YYNGEE. The TCR originated in a woman under 30 in good health. The material sequenced was blood. The chain combines TRBV9 with TRBJ2-3; D may correspond to TRBD1 or TRBD2 (6 bases each). This chain's CDR3 is CASSVVGGHSSTDTQYF. The CDR3 DNA follows: TGTGCCAGCAGCGTAGTGGGGGGCCACTCTAGCACAGATACGCAGTATTTT. Using reference TRBV9 and TRBJ2-3 for the parts outside the CDR3, the full variable domain is DSGVTQTPKHLITATGQRVTLRCSPRSGDLSVYWYQQSLDQGLQFLIQYYNGEERAKGNILERFSAQQFPDLHSELNLSSLELGDSALYFCASSVVGGHSSTDTQYFGPGTRLTVL.